This T cell receptor (beta chain) was found in a study of T cell repertoires in cytomegalovirus infection. Overall study: CMV infection plus the matching HLA type was flagged by public TCR beta signatures. Study-wide results and limits: Carriage of CMV together with the relevant HLA was identifiable through cumulative public TCR beta family frequency. CMV-specific TCR beta clonotypes restricted by HLA-C were the ones dominating the ex vivo response.

The CDR3 runs to 15 residues. Germline V gives CDR1 MDHEN, CDR2 SYDVKM. Trimming took 6 bases from V and 1 from J, leaving 15 bases between them. TCRdb redid the calling of the reads with MiXCR, one entry per CDR3 protein. The sample has more than 400,000 distinct CDR3 sequences, 26% seen once; the top ten hold less than 15%. A few counts support this clonotype. The antigen is undetermined. Material: PBMCs. This sequence was found in a human donor in good health (CMV status not recorded). Some clones in this sample may be carry-over from other donors' samples. The chain links TRBV28 to TRBJ1-1, with D perhaps matching TRBD1 (5 bases). As DNA, the CDR3 is TGTGCCAGCAGACCCGCCGGGACCTCGAACACTGAAGCTTTCTTT. Residues: CASRPAGTSNTEAFF.